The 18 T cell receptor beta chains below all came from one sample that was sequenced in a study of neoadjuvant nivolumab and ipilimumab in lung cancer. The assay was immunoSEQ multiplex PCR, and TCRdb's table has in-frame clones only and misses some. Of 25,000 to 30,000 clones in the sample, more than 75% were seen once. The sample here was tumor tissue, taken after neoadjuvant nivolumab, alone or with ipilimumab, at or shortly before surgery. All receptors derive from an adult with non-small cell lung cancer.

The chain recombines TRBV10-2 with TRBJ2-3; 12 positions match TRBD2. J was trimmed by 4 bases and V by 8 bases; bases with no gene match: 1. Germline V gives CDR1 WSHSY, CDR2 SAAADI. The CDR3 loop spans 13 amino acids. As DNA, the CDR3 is TGCGCCAGCCTAGCGGGGGGGCCAGATACGCAGTATTTT. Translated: CASLAGGPDTQYF.

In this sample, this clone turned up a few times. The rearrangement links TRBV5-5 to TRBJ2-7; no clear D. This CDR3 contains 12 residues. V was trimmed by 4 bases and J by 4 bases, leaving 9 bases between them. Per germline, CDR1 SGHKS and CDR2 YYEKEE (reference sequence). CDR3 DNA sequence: TGTGCCAGCAGCCGCCACCCGTACGAGCAGTACTTC. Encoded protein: CASSRHPYEQYF.

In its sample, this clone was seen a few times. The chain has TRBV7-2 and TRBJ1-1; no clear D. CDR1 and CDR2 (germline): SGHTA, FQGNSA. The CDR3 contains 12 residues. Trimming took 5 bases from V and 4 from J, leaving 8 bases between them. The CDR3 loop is CASSVRRTEAFF. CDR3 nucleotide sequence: TGTGCCAGCAGCGTAAGGCGCACTGAAGCTTTCTTT. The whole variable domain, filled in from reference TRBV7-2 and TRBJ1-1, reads GAGVSQSPSNKVTEKGKDVELRCDPISGHTALYWYRQSLGQGLEFLIYFQGNSAPDKSGLPSDRFSAERTGGSVSTLTIQRTQQEDSAVYLCASSVRRTEAFFGQGTRLTVV.

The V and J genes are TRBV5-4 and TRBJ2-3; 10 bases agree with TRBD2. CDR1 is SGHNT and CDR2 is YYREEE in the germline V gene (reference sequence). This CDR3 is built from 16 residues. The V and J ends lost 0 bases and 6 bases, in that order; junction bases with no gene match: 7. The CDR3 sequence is CASSLEAGGPYDTQYF. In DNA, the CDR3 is TGTGCCAGCAGCTTGGAAGCGGGGGGGCCCTACGATACGCAGTATTTT.

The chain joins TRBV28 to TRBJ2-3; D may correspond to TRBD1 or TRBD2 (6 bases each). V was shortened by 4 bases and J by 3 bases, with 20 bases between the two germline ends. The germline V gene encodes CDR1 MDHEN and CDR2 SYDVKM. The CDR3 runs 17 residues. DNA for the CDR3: TGTGCCAGCAGTTCACGCAATTGGGGGGCAGGGACAGATACGCAGTATTTT. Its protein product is CASSSRNWGAGTDTQYF.

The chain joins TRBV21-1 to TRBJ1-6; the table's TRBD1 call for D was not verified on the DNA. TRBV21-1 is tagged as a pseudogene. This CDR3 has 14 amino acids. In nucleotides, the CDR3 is TGTGCCGTCATGAAGGGGGAGTGCAATTCACCCCTCCACTTT. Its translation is CAVMKGECNSPLHF.

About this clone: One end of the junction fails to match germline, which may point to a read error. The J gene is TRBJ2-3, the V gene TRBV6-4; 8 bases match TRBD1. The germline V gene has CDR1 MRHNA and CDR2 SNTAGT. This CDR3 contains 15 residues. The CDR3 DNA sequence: TGTGCCAGCAGCGACTCGGGACAGGACACAGATACGCAGTATTTT. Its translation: CASSDSGQDTDTQYF.

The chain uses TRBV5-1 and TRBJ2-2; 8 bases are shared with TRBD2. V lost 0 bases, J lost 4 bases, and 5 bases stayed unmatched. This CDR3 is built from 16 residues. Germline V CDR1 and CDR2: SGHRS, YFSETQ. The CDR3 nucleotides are TGCGCCAGCAGCTTGGGGGGACTAGGGGTCACCGGGGAGCTGTTTTTT. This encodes CASSLGGLGVTGELFF.

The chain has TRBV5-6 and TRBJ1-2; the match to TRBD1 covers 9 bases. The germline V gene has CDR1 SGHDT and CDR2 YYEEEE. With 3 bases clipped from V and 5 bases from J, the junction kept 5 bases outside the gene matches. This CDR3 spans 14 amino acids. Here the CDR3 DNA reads TGTGCCAGCAGCTGGGACAGGGACTCATATGGCTACACCTTC. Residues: CASSWDRDSYGYTF.

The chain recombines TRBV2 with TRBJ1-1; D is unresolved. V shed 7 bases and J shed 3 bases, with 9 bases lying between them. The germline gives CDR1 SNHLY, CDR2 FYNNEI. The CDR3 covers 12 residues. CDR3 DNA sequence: TGTGCCAGCAATGCCTGGGACACTGAAGCTTTCTTT. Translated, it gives CASNAWDTEAFF.

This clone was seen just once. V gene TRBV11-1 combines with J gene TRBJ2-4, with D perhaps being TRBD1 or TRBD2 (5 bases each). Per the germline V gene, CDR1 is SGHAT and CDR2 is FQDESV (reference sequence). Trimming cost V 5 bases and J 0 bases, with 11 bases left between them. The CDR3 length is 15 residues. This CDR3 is CASSPRELAKNIQYF. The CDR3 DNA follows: TGTGCCAGCAGCCCCAGGGAGCTAGCCAAAAACATTCAGTACTTC.

CDR3 DNA sequence: TGTGCCAGCACCTCGCCGGGGGACAGAAACTACGAGCAGTACTTC. Translated: CASTSPGDRNYEQYF. The chain has TRBV6-1 and TRBJ2-7, with a weak D call TRBD1 (7 bases). Between the trimmed V and J ends, which lost 7 bases and 3 bases, there was a span of 19 bases. The CDR3 is 15 residues long. The germline V gene has CDR1 MNHNS and CDR2 SASEGT.

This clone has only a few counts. CDR3 in amino acids: CASSLAPGGTGELFF. As DNA, the CDR3 is TGCGCCAGCAGCTTGGCCCCGGGGGGAACCGGGGAGCTGTTTTTT. The chain employs TRBV5-1 and TRBJ2-2; 7 bases fit TRBD2. There are 15 residues in the CDR3. With V trimmed by 0 bases and J by 5 bases, 4 bases remained unmatched. Germline CDR1 reads SGHRS; CDR2 reads YFSETQ.

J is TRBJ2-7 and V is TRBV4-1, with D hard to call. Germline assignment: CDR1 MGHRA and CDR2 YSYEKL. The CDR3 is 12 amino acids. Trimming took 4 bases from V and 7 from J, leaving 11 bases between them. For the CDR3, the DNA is TGCGCCAGCAGCCCAGATGGGTTTGAGCAGTACTTC. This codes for CASSPDGFEQYF.

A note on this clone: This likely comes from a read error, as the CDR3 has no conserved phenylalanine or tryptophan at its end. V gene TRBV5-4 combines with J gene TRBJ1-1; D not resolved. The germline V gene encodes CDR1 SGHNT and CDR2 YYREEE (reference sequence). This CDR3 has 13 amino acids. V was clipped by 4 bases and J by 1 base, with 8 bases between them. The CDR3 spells CASSPYRNTEAFL. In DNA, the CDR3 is TGTGCCAGCAGCCCGTACAGGAACACTGAAGCTTTCCTT.

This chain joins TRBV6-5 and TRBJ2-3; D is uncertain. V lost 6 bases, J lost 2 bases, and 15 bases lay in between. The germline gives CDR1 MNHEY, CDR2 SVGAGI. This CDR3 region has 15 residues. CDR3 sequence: CASSSIPGSTDTQYF. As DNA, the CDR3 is TGTGCCAGCAGCTCGATACCCGGATCCACAGATACGCAGTATTTT.

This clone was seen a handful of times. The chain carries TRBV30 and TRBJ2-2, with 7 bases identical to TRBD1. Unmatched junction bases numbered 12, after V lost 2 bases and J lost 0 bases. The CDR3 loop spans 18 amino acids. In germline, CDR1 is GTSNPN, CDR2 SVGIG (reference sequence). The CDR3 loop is CAWSRRQGYTPNTGELFF. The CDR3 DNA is TGTGCCTGGAGTAGGAGACAGGGTTACACGCCGAACACCGGGGAGCTGTTTTTT. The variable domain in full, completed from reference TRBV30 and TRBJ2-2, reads SQTIHQWPATLVQPVGSPLSLECTVEGTSNPNLYWYRQAAGRGLQLLFYSVGIGQISSEVPQNLSASRPQDRQFILSSKKLLLSDSGFYLCAWSRRQGYTPNTGELFFGEGSRLTVL.

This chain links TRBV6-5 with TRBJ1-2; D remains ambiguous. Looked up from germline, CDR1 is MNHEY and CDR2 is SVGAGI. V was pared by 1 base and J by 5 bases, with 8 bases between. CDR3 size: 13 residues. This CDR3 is CASSYWQNYGYTF. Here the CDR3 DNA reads TGTGCCAGCAGTTACTGGCAGAATTATGGCTACACCTTC.